Here is one T cell receptor (beta chain) with its context. These data come from a study of blood T cell repertoires in COVID-19. At the level of the study: Whether acute or convalescent, the COVID-19 samples came from the United States, Italy and Spain. The cDNA or gDNA used as material had been derived from T cells, B-cell-depleted T cells, or PBMCs.

Authors' analysis steps: Nucleated cell counts were estimated from reference gene primer amplification. Method: immunoSEQ multiplex PCR; TCRdb's copy keeps in-frame clones and lacks some. V, J and clone size are taken as reported in that table, and D and trimming were inferred from the DNA itself. This sample has 200,000 to 250,000 clones; roughly 84% occur once, and the top ten carry less than 4%. Sample: peripheral blood. This receptor was taken from a woman older than 75 with acute or convalescent COVID-19.

CDR3 DNA: TGTGCCAGCAGGCCGTCGAGAGGGAGCAATCAGCCCCAGCATTTT. Translation: CASRPSRGSNQPQHF. The J gene is TRBJ1-5, the V gene TRBV6-5; D ambiguous. CDR1 and CDR2 from the germline V gene are MNHEY and SVGAGI. This CDR3 spans 15 amino acids. V shed 6 bases and J shed 1 base, with 13 bases lying between them.